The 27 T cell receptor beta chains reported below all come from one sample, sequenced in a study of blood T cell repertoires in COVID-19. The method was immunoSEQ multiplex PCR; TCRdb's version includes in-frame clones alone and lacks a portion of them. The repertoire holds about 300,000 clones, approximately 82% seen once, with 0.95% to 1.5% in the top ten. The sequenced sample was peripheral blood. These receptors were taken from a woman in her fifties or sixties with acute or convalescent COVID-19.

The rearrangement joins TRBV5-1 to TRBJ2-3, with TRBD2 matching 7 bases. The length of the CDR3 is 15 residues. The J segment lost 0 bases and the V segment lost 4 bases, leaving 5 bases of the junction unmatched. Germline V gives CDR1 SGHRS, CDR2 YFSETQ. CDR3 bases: TGCGCCAGCAGCCTAGCGGAGGGAAGCACAGATACGCAGTATTTT. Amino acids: CASSLAEGSTDTQYF.

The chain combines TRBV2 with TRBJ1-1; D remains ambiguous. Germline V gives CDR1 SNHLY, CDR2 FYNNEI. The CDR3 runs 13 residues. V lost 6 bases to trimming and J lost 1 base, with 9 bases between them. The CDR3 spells CASRGSGNTEAFF. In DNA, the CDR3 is TGTGCCAGCAGGGGCTCCGGGAACACTGAAGCTTTCTTT.

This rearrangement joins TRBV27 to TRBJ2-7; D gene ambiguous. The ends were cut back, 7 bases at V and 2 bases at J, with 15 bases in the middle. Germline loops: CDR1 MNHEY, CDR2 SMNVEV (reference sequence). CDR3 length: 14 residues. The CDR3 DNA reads TGTGCCAGCACCCGCCTTAGTTTTCCCTACGAGCAGTACTTC. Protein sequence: CASTRLSFPYEQYF.

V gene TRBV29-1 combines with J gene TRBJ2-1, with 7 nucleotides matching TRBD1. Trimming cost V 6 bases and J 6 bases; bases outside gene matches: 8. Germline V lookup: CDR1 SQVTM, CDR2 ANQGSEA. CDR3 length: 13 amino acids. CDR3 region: CSVADRVGNEQFF. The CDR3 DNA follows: TGCAGCGTCGCCGACAGGGTAGGCAATGAGCAGTTCTTC.

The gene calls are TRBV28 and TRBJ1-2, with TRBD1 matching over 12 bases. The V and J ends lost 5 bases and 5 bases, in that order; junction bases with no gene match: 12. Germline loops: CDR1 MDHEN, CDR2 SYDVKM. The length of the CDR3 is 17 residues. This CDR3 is CASSPTGTGGVRYGYTF. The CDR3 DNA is TGTGCCAGCAGTCCCACAGGGACAGGGGGCGTACGGTATGGCTACACCTTC.

CDR3 in amino acids: CASRSLETQYF. CDR3 in DNA: TGTGCCAGCAGATCCTTAGAGACCCAGTACTTC. J is TRBJ2-5 and V is TRBV7-6; D remains unclear. CDR3 size: 11 residues. V lost 6 bases and J lost 4, with 6 bases in between. CDR1 and CDR2 (germline): SGHVS, FNYEAQ.

The CDR3 region is CSASAGTGSNEQFF. The CDR3 coding sequence is TGCAGTGCTAGTGCCGGGACAGGGAGCAATGAGCAGTTCTTC. The gene calls are TRBV20-1 and TRBJ2-1; TRBD1 aligns across 9 bases. The V gene end was trimmed by 3 bases and the J gene end by 6 bases; junction bases not matched to a gene: 6. Germline V gene sequence: CDR1 DFQATT, CDR2 SNEGSKA (reference sequence). The CDR3 is 14 residues long.

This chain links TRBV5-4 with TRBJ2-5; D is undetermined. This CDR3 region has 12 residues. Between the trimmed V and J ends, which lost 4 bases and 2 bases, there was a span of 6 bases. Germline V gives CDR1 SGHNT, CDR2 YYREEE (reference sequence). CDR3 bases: TGTGCCAGCAGCCCCCTTCAAGAGACCCAGTACTTC. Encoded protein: CASSPLQETQYF.

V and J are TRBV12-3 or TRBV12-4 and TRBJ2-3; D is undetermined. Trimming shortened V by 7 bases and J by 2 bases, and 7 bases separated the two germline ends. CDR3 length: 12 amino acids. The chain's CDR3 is CASNYATDTQYF. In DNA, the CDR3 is TGTGCCAGCAACTACGCCACAGATACGCAGTATTTT.

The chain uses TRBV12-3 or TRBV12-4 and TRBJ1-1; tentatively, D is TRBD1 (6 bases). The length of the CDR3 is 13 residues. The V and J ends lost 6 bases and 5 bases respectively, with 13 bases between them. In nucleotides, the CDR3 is TGTGCCAGCAGAACCAGGGGTGAGACTGAAGCTTTCTTT. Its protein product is CASRTRGETEAFF.

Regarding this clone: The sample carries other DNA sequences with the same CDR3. CDR3 region: CASSLDGQGEAFF. The CDR3 DNA reads as TGCGCCAGCAGCTTGGATGGACAGGGGGAAGCTTTCTTT. V is TRBV5-1 and J is TRBJ1-1; 9 nucleotides align to TRBD1. The CDR3 is 13 amino acids. V lost 0 bases to trimming and J lost 8 bases; unmatched junction nucleotides: 2. Germline CDR1 reads SGHRS; CDR2 reads YFSETQ.

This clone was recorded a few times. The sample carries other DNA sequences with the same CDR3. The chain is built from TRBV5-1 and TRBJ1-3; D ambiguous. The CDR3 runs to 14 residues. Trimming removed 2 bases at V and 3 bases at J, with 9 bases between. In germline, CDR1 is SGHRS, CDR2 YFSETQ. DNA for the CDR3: TGCGCCAGCAGCTTCGGGGTGGATGGAAACACCATATATTTT. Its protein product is CASSFGVDGNTIYF.

Here the CDR3 DNA reads TGTGCCTGGAGTGTGCCCCGGGGTCTCTATGGCTACACCTTC. Its translation: CAWSVPRGLYGYTF. The genes are TRBV30 and TRBJ1-2; D ambiguous. Trimming shortened V by 0 bases and J by 4 bases, and 12 bases separated the two germline ends. Germline V gives CDR1 GTSNPN, CDR2 SVGIG (reference sequence). The CDR3 totals 14 residues.

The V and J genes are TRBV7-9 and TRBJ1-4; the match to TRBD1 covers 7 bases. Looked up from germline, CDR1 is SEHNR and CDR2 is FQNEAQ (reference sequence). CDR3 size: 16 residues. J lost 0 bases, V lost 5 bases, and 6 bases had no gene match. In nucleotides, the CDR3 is TGTGCCAGCAGCGACAGGGTTGGGGCAACTAATGAAAAACTGTTTTTT. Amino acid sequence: CASSDRVGATNEKLFF.

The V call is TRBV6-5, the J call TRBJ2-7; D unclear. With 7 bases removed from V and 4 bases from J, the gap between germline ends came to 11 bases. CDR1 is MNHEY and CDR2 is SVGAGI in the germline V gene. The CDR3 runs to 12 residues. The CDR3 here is CASINREYEQYV. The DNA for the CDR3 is TGTGCCAGCATCAACAGAGAGTACGAGCAGTACGTC.

In nucleotides, the CDR3 is TGTGCCTGGAGCCCCTTCACCGGGGAGCTGTTTTTT. Its protein product is CAWSPFTGELFF. The chain couples TRBV30 to TRBJ2-2, with D uncertain. Germline-derived CDR1 and CDR2 are GTSNPN and SVGIG (reference sequence). This CDR3 region has 12 residues. With 3 bases removed from V and 4 bases from J, the gap between germline ends came to 6 bases.

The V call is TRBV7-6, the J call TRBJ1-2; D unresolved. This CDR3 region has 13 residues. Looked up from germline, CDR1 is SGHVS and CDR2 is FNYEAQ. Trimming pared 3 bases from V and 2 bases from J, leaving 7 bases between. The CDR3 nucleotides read TGTGCCAGCAGCTTTCGAGAAAACTATGGCTACACCTTC. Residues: CASSFRENYGYTF.

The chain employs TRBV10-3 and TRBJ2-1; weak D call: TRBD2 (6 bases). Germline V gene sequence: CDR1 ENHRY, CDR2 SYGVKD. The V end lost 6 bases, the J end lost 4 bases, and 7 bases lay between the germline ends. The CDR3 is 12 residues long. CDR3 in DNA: TGTGCCATCAGGGGACTTTACAATGAGCAGTTCTTC. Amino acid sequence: CAIRGLYNEQFF.

The CDR3 is CASSFIGGRPYNEQFF. The DNA for the CDR3 is TGTGCCAGCAGTTTCATAGGCGGGAGGCCCTACAATGAGCAGTTCTTC. This chain uses TRBV6-2 or TRBV6-3 with TRBJ2-1; the match to TRBD2 covers 8 bases. Per germline, CDR1 MNHEY and CDR2 SVGEGT. The trim removed 4 bases at V and 2 bases at J, leaving 7 bases unmatched. The CDR3 runs to 16 residues.

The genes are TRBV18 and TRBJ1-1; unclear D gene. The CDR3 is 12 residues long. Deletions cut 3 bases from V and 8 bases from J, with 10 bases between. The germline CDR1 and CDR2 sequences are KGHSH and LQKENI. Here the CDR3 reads CASSPAPSEAFF. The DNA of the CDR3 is TGTGCCAGCTCACCGGCTCCATCCGAAGCTTTCTTT.

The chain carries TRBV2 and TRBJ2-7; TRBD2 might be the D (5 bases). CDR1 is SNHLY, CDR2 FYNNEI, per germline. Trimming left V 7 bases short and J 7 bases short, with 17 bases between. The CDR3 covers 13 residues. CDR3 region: CASNPLGPGEQYV. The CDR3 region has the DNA TGTGCCAGCAACCCACTTGGTCCGGGGGAGCAGTACGTC.

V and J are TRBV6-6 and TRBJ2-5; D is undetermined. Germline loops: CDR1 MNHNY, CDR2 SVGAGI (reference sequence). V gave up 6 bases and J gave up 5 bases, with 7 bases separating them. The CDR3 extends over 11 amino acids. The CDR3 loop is CASRVGETQYF. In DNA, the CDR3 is TGTGCCAGCAGGGTTGGCGAGACCCAGTACTTC.

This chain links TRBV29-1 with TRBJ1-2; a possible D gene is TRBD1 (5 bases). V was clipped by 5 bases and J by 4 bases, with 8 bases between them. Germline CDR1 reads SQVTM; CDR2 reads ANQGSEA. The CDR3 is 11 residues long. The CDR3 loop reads CSVPGIYGYTF. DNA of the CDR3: TGCAGCGTTCCAGGGATCTATGGCTACACCTTC.

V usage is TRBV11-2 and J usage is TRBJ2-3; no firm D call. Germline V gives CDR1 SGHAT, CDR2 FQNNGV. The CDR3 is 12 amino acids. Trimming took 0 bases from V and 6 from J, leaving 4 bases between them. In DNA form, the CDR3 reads TGTGCCAGCAGCTTAGACGAGGATACGCAGTATTTT. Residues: CASSLDEDTQYF.

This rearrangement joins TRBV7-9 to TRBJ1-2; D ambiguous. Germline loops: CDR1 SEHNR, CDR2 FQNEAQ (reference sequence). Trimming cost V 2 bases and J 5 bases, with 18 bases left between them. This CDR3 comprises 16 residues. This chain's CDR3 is CASSLLWEGPRYGYTF. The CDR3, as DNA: TGTGCCAGCAGCTTACTATGGGAGGGCCCTAGGTATGGCTACACCTTC.

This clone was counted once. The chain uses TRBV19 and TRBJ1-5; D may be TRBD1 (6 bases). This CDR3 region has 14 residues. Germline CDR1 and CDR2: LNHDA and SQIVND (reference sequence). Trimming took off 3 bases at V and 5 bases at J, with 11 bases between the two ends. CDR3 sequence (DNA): TGTGCCAGTAGTATGGGCCAGGGGTATCAGCCCCAGCATTTT. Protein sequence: CASSMGQGYQPQHF.

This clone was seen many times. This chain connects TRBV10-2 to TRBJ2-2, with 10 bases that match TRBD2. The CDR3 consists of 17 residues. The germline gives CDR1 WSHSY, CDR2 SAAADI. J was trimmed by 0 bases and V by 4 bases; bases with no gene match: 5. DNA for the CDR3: TGCGCCAGCAGTGTCCTAGCGGGGGCCCCGAACACCGGGGAGCTGTTTTTT. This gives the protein CASSVLAGAPNTGELFF.